Presented here are 23 T cell receptor beta chains from one specimen sequenced in a study of blood T cell repertoires in COVID-19. Assay: immunoSEQ multiplex PCR; the TCRdb copy retains only in-frame clones and omits some. The repertoire consists of some 20,000 clones, with around 90% occurring once and the leading ten covering approximately 4%. The sequenced sample consisted of peripheral blood. These receptors were taken from a human donor in a cohort sampled during active COVID-19.

The CDR3 bases are TGCGCCAGGGGAACAGGGGAGTCGTCTGATACGCAGTATTTT. This codes for CARGTGESSDTQYF. The V and J genes are TRBV10-2 and TRBJ2-3; 7 nucleotides line up with TRBD1. Germline-derived CDR1 and CDR2 are WSHSY and SAAADI. The CDR3 is 14 amino acids. The ends lost 9 bases at V and 6 bases at J; junction bases unmatched: 12.

The rearrangement links TRBV6-2 or TRBV6-3 to TRBJ1-3, with a possible D match to TRBD1 (5 bases). The ends were cut back, 5 bases at V and 0 bases at J, with 11 bases in the middle. Germline CDR1 is MNHEY and CDR2 is SVGEGT. The CDR3 has 15 amino acids. CDR3 protein: CASSRTGTSGNTIYF. CDR3 bases: TGTGCCAGCAGTCGTACAGGAACCTCTGGAAACACCATATATTTT.

The chain couples TRBV7-8 to TRBJ1-1, with 7 nucleotides matching TRBD1. This CDR3 has 13 amino acids. Germline trimming cut 6 bases from V and 8 bases from J; bases unmatched to any gene: 9. In germline, CDR1 is SGHVS, CDR2 FQNEAQ. The CDR3 loop is CASRQTQGGEAFF. The CDR3 nucleotides read TGTGCCAGCAGGCAAACCCAGGGGGGAGAAGCTTTCTTT.

The gene calls are TRBV3-1 (or the pseudogene TRBV3-2) and TRBJ2-5, with 10 positions matching TRBD2. After removal of 2 bases from V and 5 bases from J, the junction contained 8 bases not matched to a gene. The CDR3 contains 16 residues. Germline CDR1 reads LGHDT; CDR2 reads YNNKEL (reference sequence). The CDR3 DNA is TGTGCCAGCAGCCAAATAAGCGGGAGGGCGAGGGAGACCCAGTACTTC. Its protein is CASSQISGRARETQYF.

This chain connects TRBV2 to TRBJ2-1; 7 positions agree with TRBD1. Per germline, CDR1 SNHLY and CDR2 FYNNEI. After removal of 5 bases from V and 9 bases from J, the junction contained 7 bases not matched to a gene. This CDR3 has 13 residues. CDR3 in amino acids: CASSPTTGVEQFF. DNA for the CDR3: TGTGCCAGCAGTCCTACTACAGGGGTTGAGCAGTTCTTC. The full variable domain, completed using reference TRBV2 and TRBJ2-1, is EPEVTQTPSHQVTQMGQEVILRCVPISNHLYFYWYRQILGQKVEFLVSFYNNEISEKSEIFDDQFSVERPDGSNFTLKIRSTKLEDSAMYFCASSPTTGVEQFFGPGTRLTVL.

The CDR3 sequence: CASSLLAGGYEQYV. In DNA form, the CDR3 reads TGTGCCAGCAGCTTACTAGCGGGAGGCTACGAGCAGTACGTC. This chain joins TRBV7-9 and TRBJ2-7; the match to TRBD2 covers 11 bases. Per germline, CDR1 SEHNR and CDR2 FQNEAQ (reference sequence). This CDR3 comprises 14 residues. Germline trimming cut 2 bases from V and 3 bases from J; bases unmatched to any gene: 0.

This clone was observed once. The chain has TRBV11-2 and TRBJ1-3; D not resolved. Per germline, CDR1 SGHAT and CDR2 FQNNGV. The CDR3 is 17 residues long. The V gene lost 5 bases and the J gene lost 6 bases, with 23 bases spanning the gap. The CDR3 sequence: CASSPSYFGGLVNTIYF. The CDR3 nucleotides are TGTGCCAGCAGCCCTAGTTATTTCGGCGGGTTAGTAAACACCATATATTTT.

This chain uses TRBV11-3 with TRBJ2-1; no clear D. Trimming left V 5 bases short and J 8 bases short, with 16 bases between. The CDR3 spans 14 residues. The V gene's germline CDR1 is SGHNT and CDR2 YENEEA. CDR3 region: CASSASRLLDEQFF. The CDR3 DNA follows: TGTGCCAGCAGCGCTTCTAGGTTGCTCGATGAGCAGTTCTTC.

The chain uses TRBV28 and TRBJ1-5; TRBD1 matches 7 bases. CDR1 and CDR2 (germline): MDHEN, SYDVKM. Trimming removed 6 bases from V and 0 bases from J; junction bases left unmatched: 11. The length of the CDR3 is 17 residues. CDR3 loop: CASRYPGTANSNQPQHF. For the CDR3, the DNA is TGTGCCAGCAGATACCCCGGGACAGCAAATAGCAATCAGCCCCAGCATTTT.

This chain uses TRBV5-1 with TRBJ2-1; 11 positions match TRBD2. V lost 2 bases to trimming and J lost 6 bases; unmatched junction nucleotides: 16. This CDR3 spans 19 amino acids. Germline V gene lookup returns CDR1 SGHRS and CDR2 YFSETQ. The CDR3 DNA reads as TGCGCCAGCAGCTTTATAATCGCATCGGGACTAGCGGAAATCAATGAGCAGTTCTTC. This codes for CASSFIIASGLAEINEQFF.

The genes are TRBV13 and TRBJ2-1; tentative D call: TRBD2 (6 bases). CDR3 size: 14 residues. V was pared by 3 bases and J by 7 bases, with 13 bases between. Germline lookup yields CDR1 PRHDT and CDR2 FYEKMQ (reference sequence). The CDR3 sequence: CASSFRLGRNEQFF. The CDR3 DNA follows: TGTGCCAGCAGCTTTCGACTAGGGCGAAATGAGCAGTTCTTC. The full variable domain, in which reference TRBV13 and TRBJ2-1 provide the parts outside the CDR3, is AAGVIQSPRHLIKEKRETATLKCYPIPRHDTVYWYQQGPGQDPQFLISFYEKMQSDKGSIPDRFSAQQFSDYHSELNMSSLELGDSALYFCASSFRLGRNEQFFGPGTRLTVL.

The V and J genes are TRBV5-8 and TRBJ2-7; no clear D. Germline assignment: CDR1 SGHTS and CDR2 YDEGEE. CDR3 length equals 14 residues. The ends were cut back, 5 bases at V and 0 bases at J, with 12 bases in the middle. This CDR3 is CASRGRKDSYEQYF. CDR3 nucleotides: TGTGCCAGCAGGGGCAGGAAGGACTCCTACGAGCAGTACTTC.

This clone was recorded only once. V usage is TRBV28 and J usage is TRBJ2-7, with TRBD2 identical over 7 bases. The germline V gene has CDR1 MDHEN and CDR2 SYDVKM. J was trimmed by 5 bases and V by 8 bases; bases with no gene match: 12. The CDR3 loop spans 14 amino acids. The DNA for the CDR3 is TGTGCCAGCGCCTCCCCGGGGGGAACGAACGAGCAGTACTTC. Translation: CASASPGGTNEQYF.

The chain carries TRBV5-4 and TRBJ2-2, with TRBD2 identical over 7 bases. Trimming at V came to 4 bases and at J to 3 bases, leaving 9 bases not matched to a gene. Germline V gene sequence: CDR1 SGHNT, CDR2 YYREEE (reference sequence). The CDR3 covers 16 residues. The CDR3 DNA reads as TGTGCCAGCAGCCGCCCGGGACTACCAGACACCGGGGAGCTGTTTTTT. Translation gives CASSRPGLPDTGELFF.

V and J are TRBV6-6 and TRBJ1-2; D might be TRBD1 (5 bases). V was cut by 6 bases and J by 8 bases, with 16 bases left in between. This CDR3 comprises 13 residues. Germline V lookup: CDR1 MNHNY, CDR2 SVGAGI (reference sequence). CDR3 sequence reads: CASRKMTEEGYTF. CDR3 nucleotide sequence: TGTGCCAGCAGGAAGATGACAGAGGAAGGCTACACCTTC.

V and J are TRBV30 and TRBJ2-3, with 8 bases that match TRBD1. Looked up from germline, CDR1 is GTSNPN and CDR2 is SVGIG (reference sequence). V was pared by 3 bases and J by 0 bases, with 5 bases of the junction left unmatched. The CDR3 runs 15 residues. The CDR3 sequence is CAWSGDRRSTDTQYF. CDR3 DNA: TGTGCCTGGAGCGGGGACAGGAGGAGCACAGATACGCAGTATTTT.

The J gene is TRBJ2-3, the V gene TRBV30; 9 bases match TRBD2. The V and J ends lost 2 bases and 2 bases, in that order; junction bases with no gene match: 5. Per germline, CDR1 GTSNPN and CDR2 SVGIG (reference sequence). The CDR3 contains 15 residues. CDR3 in DNA: TGTGCCTGGAGTTCCAGCGGGGGGCACACAGATACGCAGTATTTT. Amino acid sequence: CAWSSSGGHTDTQYF.

The genes are TRBV5-1 and TRBJ2-3; 11 bases fit TRBD2. Germline CDR1 reads SGHRS; CDR2 reads YFSETQ. The CDR3 is 16 amino acids. V shed 1 base and J 5 bases; nucleotides not matched to a gene: 6. The CDR3 nucleotides are TGCGCCAGCAGCTTGACCCCGGGACTAGCGGTAGATACGCAGTATTTT. Protein sequence: CASSLTPGLAVDTQYF. The variable domain in full, completed from reference TRBV5-1 and TRBJ2-3, reads KAGVTQTPRYLIKTRGQQVTLSCSPISGHRSVSWYQQTPGQGLQFLFEYFSETQRNKGNFPGRFSGRQFSNSRSEMNVSTLELGDSALYLCASSLTPGLAVDTQYFGPGTRLTVL.

This clone is labeled as medium-sized. The chain combines TRBV11-2 with TRBJ2-7, with D maybe TRBD1 (5 bases). V lost 0 bases and J lost 4, with 7 bases in between. The CDR3 is 13 residues long. CDR1 SGHAT and CDR2 FQNNGV come from the germline V gene. DNA for the CDR3: TGTGCCAGCAGCTTAGAGGCAGGGTACGAGCAGTACTTC. Translated: CASSLEAGYEQYF.

The V and J genes are TRBV6-4 and TRBJ2-1; 10 positions agree with TRBD2. The CDR3 loop spans 16 amino acids. The trim removed 0 bases at V and 9 bases at J, leaving 8 bases unmatched. Germline V CDR1 and CDR2: MRHNA, SNTAGT. The CDR3 reads CASSDSPSGGRVEQFF. The CDR3, as DNA: TGTGCCAGCAGTGACTCACCTAGCGGGGGTAGGGTTGAGCAGTTCTTC.

The V and J genes are TRBV11-2 and TRBJ1-2; tentative D call: TRBD1 (5 bases). V shed 6 bases and J shed 3 bases, with 17 bases lying between them. Germline-derived CDR1 and CDR2 are SGHAT and FQNNGV. The CDR3 runs to 15 residues. The CDR3 region has the DNA TGTGCCAGCAGGCCGGCAGGGCAGAACTACTATGGCTACACCTTC. Translated, it gives CASRPAGQNYYGYTF.

This clone appeared a few times. V gene TRBV9 combines with J gene TRBJ1-1; 7 bases map to TRBD1. The germline V gene has CDR1 SGDLS and CDR2 YYNGEE. The length of the CDR3 is 15 residues. With 5 bases clipped from V and 7 bases from J, the junction kept 14 bases outside the gene matches. The CDR3 region has the DNA TGTGCCAGCAGTCAGGGGGACATCTCGGTGAATGAAGCTTTCTTT. This gives the protein CASSQGDISVNEAFF.

V is TRBV28 and J is TRBJ2-3, with TRBD2 as a possible D gene (7 bases). The CDR3 extends over 16 amino acids. Germline lookup yields CDR1 MDHEN and CDR2 SYDVKM. Trimming left V 3 bases short and J 2 bases short, with 15 bases between. CDR3 protein: CASSLQTGRVTDTQYF. CDR3 sequence (DNA): TGTGCCAGCAGTTTGCAAACAGGGAGGGTCACAGATACGCAGTATTTT.